The entry that follows covers one T cell receptor beta chain sequence. Read coverage stops 3 residues before the CDR3 terminus; the germline J gene supplies the remainder. Genomic DNA, averaging about 1,200 ng per sample, yielded TCR beta CDR3 via immunoSEQ. Sequencing was performed with immunoSEQ multiplex PCR; in TCRdb, only in-frame clones are kept and a portion is missing. Its listing shows 36,000 or so clones. These data come from a study of T cells in women clearing cervical HPV infection. Looked up from germline, CDR1 is SGHDT and CDR2 is YYEEEE. V shed 4 bases and J shed 10 bases, with 15 bases lying between them. This CDR3 comprises 14 residues.

This chain uses TRBV5-6 with TRBJ1-6, with a weak D call TRBD1 (6 bases). The receptor comes from a woman aged 18-70 years with a cervical HPV16 infection that either progressed to CIN3+ or cleared (not recorded which). Sequencing was carried out using blood buffy coat. Partial CDR3 DNA: TGTGCCAGCAGCCACACAGGGAACGGCTCACCC. Residues: CASSHTGNGSP. The entire CDR3 sequence reads CASSHTGNGSPLHF.